Following are 8 T cell receptor beta chains from one sample sequenced in a study of T cells in Graves' hyperthyroidism and ophthalmopathy. Amplification targeted TCR beta CDR3 regions from RNA transcripts. HTBI primers were used for first-round RT-PCR of the TCR CDR3. TCRdb re-analysed the multiplex PCR reads in MiXCR, keeping a single row per CDR3 protein. The table records approximately 600,000 distinct CDR3 sequences, about a sixth of them present only once. Sequenced: blood. These receptors were obtained from a woman in her 30s with Graves' hyperthyroidism.

There are a few counts of this clonotype. The rearrangement joins TRBV11-2 to TRBJ2-7; D unresolved. Germline lookup yields CDR1 SGHAT and CDR2 FQNNGV. This CDR3 contains 12 residues. V was cut by 5 bases and J by 2 bases, with 7 bases left in between. The CDR3 loop reads CASSTRTYEQYF. For the CDR3, the DNA is TGTGCCAGCAGCACTCGTACCTACGAGCAGTACTTC.

This clonotype was counted only a few times. This chain joins TRBV7-3 and TRBJ2-1; 9 nucleotides agree with TRBD2. This CDR3 region has 15 residues. Per the germline V gene, CDR1 is SGHTA and CDR2 is FQGTGA. With 2 bases clipped from V and 6 bases from J, the junction kept 5 bases outside the gene matches. CDR3 sequence reads: CASSLSGTSINEQFF. The CDR3 bases are TGTGCCAGCAGCTTATCCGGGACTAGCATCAATGAGCAGTTCTTC.

This clonotype has ten or more counts. The gene calls are TRBV10-3 and TRBJ2-1; D is perhaps TRBD1 (6 bases). The V gene's germline CDR1 is ENHRY and CDR2 SYGVKD. V was shortened by 2 bases and J by 5 bases, with 13 bases between the two germline ends. This CDR3 has 15 residues. This chain's CDR3 is CAISEPGRGNNEQFF. The CDR3 bases are TGTGCCATCAGTGAGCCCGGCAGGGGTAACAATGAGCAGTTCTTC.

This clonotype occurred many times. This chain connects TRBV7-2 to TRBJ2-2, with D perhaps TRBD1 (5 bases). The CDR3 covers 13 residues. Germline assignment: CDR1 SGHTA and CDR2 FQGNSA. Trimming cost V 2 bases and J 5 bases, with 6 bases left between them. The CDR3 loop reads CASSLRQTGELFF. Written as DNA, the CDR3 is TGTGCCAGCAGCTTAAGACAGACCGGGGAGCTGTTTTTT.

Only a few counts were recorded for this clonotype. The chain employs TRBV10-3 and TRBJ2-3, with D tentatively TRBD2 (5 bases). The CDR3 spans 13 residues. Trimming pared 8 bases from V and 2 bases from J, leaving 11 bases between. Germline V CDR1 and CDR2: ENHRY, SYGVKD. The CDR3 coding sequence is TGTGCCATCTACTGGGAGTTCACAGATACGCAGTATTTT. Protein: CAIYWEFTDTQYF.

This clonotype was seen ten or more times. V is TRBV30 and J is TRBJ1-4; 7 nucleotides agree with TRBD1. Germline V gene sequence: CDR1 GTSNPN, CDR2 SVGIG (reference sequence). With V trimmed by 8 bases and J by 2 bases, 8 bases remained unmatched. This CDR3 has 14 residues. The CDR3 protein is CATKPGQTNEKLFF. CDR3 bases: TGTGCCACCAAGCCGGGACAGACTAATGAAAAACTGTTTTTT.

The chain combines TRBV28 with TRBJ2-1; D unresolved. The V end was cut by 6 bases, the J end by 2 bases, with 14 bases between. The length of the CDR3 is 15 residues. Germline CDR1 is MDHEN and CDR2 is SYDVKM. DNA of the CDR3: TGTGCCAGCAGACTTGCCCCACGGGCCTACAATGAGCAGTTCTTC. Translation gives CASRLAPRAYNEQFF. Variable domain in full (rest from reference TRBV28 and TRBJ2-1): DVKVTQSSRYLVKRTGEKVFLECVQDMDHENMFWYRQDPGLGLRLIYFSYDVKMKEKGDIPEGYSVSREKKERFSLILESASTNQTSMYLCASRLAPRAYNEQFFGPGTRLTVL.

This clonotype was seen repeatedly, ten times or more. The V gene is TRBV30, the J gene TRBJ2-5, with D possibly called TRBD1 or TRBD2 (6 bases each). CDR1 and CDR2 from the germline V gene are GTSNPN and SVGIG (reference sequence). This CDR3 contains 13 residues. The V end lost 8 bases, the J end lost 2 bases, and 15 bases lay between the germline ends. CDR3 sequence reads: CAQRGGRQETQYF. The CDR3 DNA is TGTGCCCAGAGAGGGGGGAGGCAAGAGACCCAGTACTTC. The complete variable domain, with remaining parts taken from reference TRBV30 and TRBJ2-5, reads SQTIHQWPATLVQPVGSPLSLECTVEGTSNPNLYWYRQAAGRGLQLLFYSVGIGQISSEVPQNLSASRPQDRQFILSSKKLLLSDSGFYLCAQRGGRQETQYFGPGTRLLVL.